These 23 T cell receptor beta chains were sequenced from one sample in a study of blood T cell repertoires in COVID-19. This table comes from immunoSEQ multiplex PCR, and its TCRdb copy is limited to in-frame clones, with some not included. The table records about 33,000 clones, 75% to 85% of them present only once. Material: peripheral blood. The receptor set was obtained from a man at least 80 years old with active COVID-19.

The chain couples TRBV3-1 (or the pseudogene TRBV3-2) to TRBJ2-2, with 9 positions matching TRBD2. V dropped 6 bases and J dropped 6; count of bases not matched to a gene: 11. CDR3 length: 16 residues. Germline V gene data show CDR1 as LGHDT and CDR2 as YNNKEL (reference sequence). The CDR3 sequence: CASSRGETSGSGELFF. The CDR3 DNA reads as TGTGCCAGCAGTCGAGGTGAGACTAGCGGTTCCGGGGAGCTGTTTTTT.

The chain has TRBV7-2 and TRBJ2-1; a weak D match, TRBD1 (6 bases). V was pared by 5 bases and J by 4 bases, with 18 bases between. CDR1 SGHTA and CDR2 FQGNSA come from the germline V gene. This CDR3 is 16 amino acids long. CDR3: CASSVGQPGLYNEQFF. The CDR3 DNA follows: TGTGCCAGCAGCGTGGGACAACCAGGTCTTTACAATGAGCAGTTCTTC.

This chain joins TRBV19 and TRBJ1-5; D is ambiguous. The CDR3 extends over 15 amino acids. The ends were cut back, 3 bases at V and 3 bases at J, with 12 bases in the middle. Germline V lookup: CDR1 LNHDA, CDR2 SQIVND (reference sequence). CDR3 in amino acids: CASSINREYNQPQHF. CDR3 DNA sequence: TGTGCCAGTAGTATCAACCGGGAGTACAATCAGCCCCAGCATTTT.

The CDR3 reads CATSDPPDPRQGAYEQYF. DNA for the CDR3: TGTGCCACCAGTGATCCCCCGGACCCTCGACAGGGGGCCTACGAGCAGTACTTC. The chain uses TRBV24-1 and TRBJ2-7, with 9 bases that match TRBD1. Germline lookup yields CDR1 KGHDR and CDR2 SFDVKD. This CDR3 region has 18 residues. V was pared by 3 bases and J by 2 bases, with 13 bases of the junction left unmatched.

This chain links TRBV7-6 with TRBJ2-7; 8 nucleotides agree with TRBD2. The CDR3 has 15 residues. Per the germline V gene, CDR1 is SGHVS and CDR2 is FNYEAQ. Unmatched junction bases numbered 12, after V lost 5 bases and J lost 6 bases. Here the CDR3 reads CASSPIPGLGGEQYF. In nucleotides, the CDR3 is TGTGCCAGCAGCCCGATTCCGGGACTAGGAGGCGAGCAGTACTTC.

V usage is TRBV9 and J usage is TRBJ2-3; 8 bases match TRBD1. This CDR3 is 15 amino acids long. CDR1 and CDR2 (germline): SGDLS, YYNGEE. The J segment lost 8 bases and the V segment lost 0 bases, leaving 8 bases of the junction unmatched. CDR3 in DNA: TGTGCCAGCAGCGTAGCGGGGACAGGTCACATTACGCAGTATTTT. This codes for CASSVAGTGHITQYF.

The CDR3 coding sequence is TGTGCCAGCAGTGATCGGGGTCCAGATACGCAGTATTTT. Translating it yields CASSDRGPDTQYF. The V and J genes are TRBV2 and TRBJ2-3, with D possibly TRBD2 on 5 matching bases. CDR1 is SNHLY, CDR2 FYNNEI, per germline. The CDR3 covers 13 residues. With 3 bases removed from V and 4 bases from J, the gap between germline ends came to 8 bases.

This clone was detected only a few times. This chain uses TRBV3-1 (or the pseudogene TRBV3-2) with TRBJ1-6; D may be TRBD1 (5 bases). V was pared by 2 bases and J by 5 bases, with 16 bases between. The CDR3 is 17 residues long. The germline CDR1 and CDR2 sequences are LGHDT and YNNKEL (reference sequence). The CDR3 sequence: CASSQWGVSLNNSPLHF. CDR3 bases: TGTGCCAGCAGCCAATGGGGGGTGTCTCTCAATAATTCACCCCTCCACTTT.

This clone has a handful of counts. V and J are TRBV5-6 and TRBJ2-7, with TRBD2 identical over 13 bases. CDR3 length equals 17 residues. V shed 4 bases, J shed 0 bases, and the junction held 7 bases outside the gene matches. Germline V gene sequence: CDR1 SGHDT, CDR2 YYEEEE. Here the CDR3 DNA reads TGTGCCAGCAGCCCAATGACTAGCGGGGGGCCCTCCTACGAGCAGTACTTC. It specifies CASSPMTSGGPSYEQYF.

The rearrangement uses TRBV28 and TRBJ2-1, with TRBD2 matching 8 bases. Unmatched junction bases numbered 4, after V lost 5 bases and J lost 1 base. The CDR3 length is 15 residues. Germline values: CDR1 MDHEN, CDR2 SYDVKM. The CDR3 coding sequence is TGTGCCAGCAGTCCCCCGGGAGGGTCCTACAATGAGCAGTTCTTC. Its translation: CASSPPGGSYNEQFF.

The chain is built from TRBV6-5 and TRBJ1-2, with D possibly being TRBD1 (5 bases). Germline-derived CDR1 and CDR2 are MNHEY and SVGAGI. CDR3 length: 12 residues. The V and J ends lost 7 bases and 7 bases respectively, with 13 bases between them. The CDR3 bases are TGTGCCAGCACCGACGGGGGGTCTGGCTACACCTTC. It specifies CASTDGGSGYTF.

This clone was counted once. The chain joins TRBV24-1 to TRBJ1-5; D is unresolved. V was shortened by 4 bases and J by 4 bases, with 4 bases between the two germline ends. CDR3 length: 12 amino acids. The germline V gene encodes CDR1 KGHDR and CDR2 SFDVKD. The CDR3 DNA reads TGTGCCACCAGTGACCAGAATCAGCCCCAGCATTTT. Translating it yields CATSDQNQPQHF.

This clone showed up just once. The rearrangement links TRBV4-1 to TRBJ2-5; 8 positions match TRBD2. CDR3 length equals 15 residues. Trimming removed 0 bases from V and 5 bases from J; junction bases left unmatched: 5. Germline CDR1 MGHRA, CDR2 YSYEKL. CDR3 loop: CASSQDGRVWETQYF. CDR3 DNA sequence: TGCGCCAGCAGCCAAGACGGGAGGGTTTGGGAGACCCAGTACTTC.

The J gene is TRBJ1-1, the V gene TRBV9; 8 bases fit TRBD1. Germline CDR1 is SGDLS and CDR2 is YYNGEE. The CDR3 is 14 amino acids. The V gene end was trimmed by 4 bases and the J gene end by 4 bases; junction bases not matched to a gene: 6. The CDR3, as DNA: TGTGCCAGCAGCCCGGACAGGGCGGGCACTGAAGCTTTCTTT. It encodes CASSPDRAGTEAFF.

A note on this clone: No DNA is shown, since the ends of the CDR3 on it are uncertain; the CDR3 is the one TCRdb lists. The chain couples TRBV1 to TRBJ2-2; the table's D call TRBD2 went unverified against the DNA. TRBV1 is a recognized pseudogene. The CDR3 spans 15 amino acids, including both terminal residues. CDR3 amino acids: CTSSQVGPGAGELFF.

The chain carries TRBV7-2 and TRBJ2-7, with TRBD1 identical over 7 bases. The J segment lost 3 bases and the V segment lost 5 bases, leaving 4 bases of the junction unmatched. The CDR3 is 13 amino acids. Germline lookup yields CDR1 SGHTA and CDR2 FQGNSA. DNA of the CDR3: TGTGCCAGCAGCCCGGGACAGAACTACGAGCAGTACTTC. Its translation: CASSPGQNYEQYF. The entire variable domain, with the rest obtained from reference TRBV7-2 and TRBJ2-7, is as follows: GAGVSQSPSNKVTEKGKDVELRCDPISGHTALYWYRQSLGQGLEFLIYFQGNSAPDKSGLPSDRFSAERTGGSVSTLTIQRTQQEDSAVYLCASSPGQNYEQYFGPGTRLTVT.

The chain links TRBV9 to TRBJ2-2, with D perhaps TRBD2 (6 bases). The V gene's germline CDR1 is SGDLS and CDR2 YYNGEE. Trimming pared 0 bases from V and 5 bases from J, leaving 11 bases between. The CDR3 loop spans 15 amino acids. The CDR3 spells CASSVAAGVTGELFF. CDR3 sequence (DNA): TGTGCCAGCAGCGTAGCAGCGGGCGTTACCGGGGAGCTGTTTTTT.

This clone was seen only once. The chain is built from TRBV6-5 and TRBJ1-1; 7 bases are a match to TRBD1. After removal of 6 bases from V and 5 bases from J, the junction contained 9 bases not matched to a gene. CDR1 and CDR2 from the germline V gene are MNHEY and SVGAGI. The CDR3 covers 14 residues. The CDR3, as DNA: TGTGCCAGCAGGACACCAGGGGGTGGGACTGAAGCTTTCTTT. This gives the protein CASRTPGGGTEAFF.

This chain joins TRBV12-3 or TRBV12-4 and TRBJ1-2; D call uncertain. Trimming cost V 3 bases and J 4 bases, with 6 bases left between them. This CDR3 has 12 residues. The CDR3 nucleotides read TGTGCCAGCAGTTTTAACAGCTATGGCTACACCTTC. It translates to CASSFNSYGYTF.

This chain links TRBV5-1 with TRBJ1-2; D perhaps matches TRBD1 (6 bases). Germline CDR1 and CDR2: SGHRS and YFSETQ. The ends were cut back, 4 bases at V and 4 bases at J, with 14 bases in the middle. The CDR3 covers 14 residues. The CDR3 region is CASSAADSSYGYTF. The CDR3 nucleotides read TGCGCCAGCAGCGCGGCGGACAGTTCCTATGGCTACACCTTC.

The chain carries TRBV2 and TRBJ1-1; 8 bases map to TRBD1. The junction had 12 bases not matched to a gene; V was cut back by 5 bases and J by 7 bases. The CDR3 has 15 residues. Germline-derived CDR1 and CDR2 are SNHLY and FYNNEI. CDR3 nucleotides: TGTGCCAGCAGTTGGGGGAACCGACAGGGGAATGAAGCTTTCTTT. Protein product: CASSWGNRQGNEAFF.

This sequence joins TRBV7-2 and TRBJ1-4; possibly TRBD1 for D (5 bases). Germline V lookup: CDR1 SGHTA, CDR2 FQGNSA. Trimming took 5 bases from V and 10 from J, leaving 14 bases between them. The CDR3 consists of 13 residues. The chain's CDR3 is CASSRGTSGKLFF. The CDR3 DNA follows: TGTGCCAGCAGCCGCGGGACCTCGGGAAAACTGTTTTTT.

The V gene is TRBV6-1, the J gene TRBJ1-3; TRBD1 matches at 8 bases. The CDR3 has 17 residues. The junction had 11 bases not matched to a gene; V was cut back by 3 bases and J by 4 bases. CDR1 and CDR2 from the germline V gene are MNHNS and SASEGT. For the CDR3, the DNA is TGTGCCAGCAGTGATCGGACAGGGCCCGGTGTAGGAAACACCATATATTTT. Translated: CASSDRTGPGVGNTIYF.